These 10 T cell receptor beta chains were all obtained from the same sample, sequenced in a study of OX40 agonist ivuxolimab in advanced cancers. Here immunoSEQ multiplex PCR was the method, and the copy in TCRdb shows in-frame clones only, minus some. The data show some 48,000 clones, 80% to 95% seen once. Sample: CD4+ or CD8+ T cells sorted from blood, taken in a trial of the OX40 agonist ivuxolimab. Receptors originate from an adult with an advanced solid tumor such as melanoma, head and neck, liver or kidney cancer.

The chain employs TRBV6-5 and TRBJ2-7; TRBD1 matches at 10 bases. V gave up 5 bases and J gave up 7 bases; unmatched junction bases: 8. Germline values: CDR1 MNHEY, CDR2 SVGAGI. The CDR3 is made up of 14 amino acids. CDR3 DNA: TGTGCCAGCAGTGCCGGGACAGGGGCCCCTGAGCAGTACGTC. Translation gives CASSAGTGAPEQYV.

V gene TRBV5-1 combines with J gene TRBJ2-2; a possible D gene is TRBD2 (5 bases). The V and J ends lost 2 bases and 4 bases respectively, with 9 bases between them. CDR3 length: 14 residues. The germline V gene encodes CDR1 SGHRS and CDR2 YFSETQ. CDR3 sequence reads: CASSFRGATGELFF. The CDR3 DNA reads TGCGCCAGCAGCTTCCGGGGAGCCACCGGGGAGCTGTTTTTT.

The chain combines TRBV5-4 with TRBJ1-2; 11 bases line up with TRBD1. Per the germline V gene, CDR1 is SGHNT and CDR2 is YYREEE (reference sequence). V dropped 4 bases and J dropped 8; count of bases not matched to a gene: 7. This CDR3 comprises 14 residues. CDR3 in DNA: TGTGCCAGCAGCGGGGACAGGGGGGGACGAGGCTACACCTTC. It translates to CASSGDRGGRGYTF. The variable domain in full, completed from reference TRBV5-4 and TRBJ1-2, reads ETGVTQSPTHLIKTRGQQVTLRCSSQSGHNTVSWYQQALGQGPQFIFQYYREEENGRGNFPPRFSGLQFPNYSSELNVNALELDDSALYLCASSGDRGGRGYTFGSGTRLTVV.

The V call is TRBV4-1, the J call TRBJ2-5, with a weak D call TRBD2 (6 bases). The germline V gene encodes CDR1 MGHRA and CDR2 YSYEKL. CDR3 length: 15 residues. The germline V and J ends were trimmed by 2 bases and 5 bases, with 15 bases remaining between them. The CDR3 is CASSQYGGTHETQYF. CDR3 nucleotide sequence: TGCGCCAGCAGCCAATACGGAGGGACCCACGAGACCCAGTACTTC.

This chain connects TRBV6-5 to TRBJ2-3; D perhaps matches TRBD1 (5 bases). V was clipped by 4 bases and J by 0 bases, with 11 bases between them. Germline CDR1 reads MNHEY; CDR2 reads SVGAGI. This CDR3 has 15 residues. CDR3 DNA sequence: TGTGCCAGCAGTTTCGACAGAGCTAGCACAGATACGCAGTATTTT. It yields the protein CASSFDRASTDTQYF.

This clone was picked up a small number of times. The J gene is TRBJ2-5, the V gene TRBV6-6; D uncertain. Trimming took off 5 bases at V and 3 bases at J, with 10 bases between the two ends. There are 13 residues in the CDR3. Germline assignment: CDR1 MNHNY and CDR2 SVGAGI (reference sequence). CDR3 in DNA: TGTGCCAGCAGTCACGATGAAAAAGAGACCCAGTACTTC. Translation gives CASSHDEKETQYF.

In nucleotides, the CDR3 is TGTGCCAGCAGCTTGGCGGGGGGGAACTACAATGAGCAGTTCTTC. Its protein is CASSLAGGNYNEQFF. The chain recombines TRBV7-8 with TRBJ2-1; 9 bases are shared with TRBD2. The CDR3 contains 15 residues. Germline trimming cut 3 bases from V and 3 bases from J; bases unmatched to any gene: 3. Looked up from germline, CDR1 is SGHVS and CDR2 is FQNEAQ.

The CDR3 reads CASSVTGGETYGYTF. The CDR3 nucleotides read TGTGCCAGCAGTGTGACAGGGGGGGAAACTTATGGCTACACCTTC. V gene TRBV6-1 combines with J gene TRBJ1-2, with 9 bases matching TRBD1. With 4 bases clipped from V and 5 bases from J, the junction kept 8 bases outside the gene matches. CDR3 length: 15 amino acids. Looked up from germline, CDR1 is MNHNS and CDR2 is SASEGT.

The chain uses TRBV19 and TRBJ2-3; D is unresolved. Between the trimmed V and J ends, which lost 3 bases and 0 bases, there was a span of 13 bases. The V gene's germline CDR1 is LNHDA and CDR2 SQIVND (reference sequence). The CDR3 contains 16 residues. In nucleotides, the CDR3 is TGTGCCAGTAGTATTCAGGCCGACATTAGCACAGATACGCAGTATTTT. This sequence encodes CASSIQADISTDTQYF.

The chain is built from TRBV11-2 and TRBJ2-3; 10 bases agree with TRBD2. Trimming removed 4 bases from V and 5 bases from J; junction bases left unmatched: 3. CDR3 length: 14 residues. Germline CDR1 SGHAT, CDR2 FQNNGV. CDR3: CASSSAGGQDTQYF. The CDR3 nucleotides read TGTGCCAGCAGCTCAGCGGGGGGGCAAGATACGCAGTATTTT.